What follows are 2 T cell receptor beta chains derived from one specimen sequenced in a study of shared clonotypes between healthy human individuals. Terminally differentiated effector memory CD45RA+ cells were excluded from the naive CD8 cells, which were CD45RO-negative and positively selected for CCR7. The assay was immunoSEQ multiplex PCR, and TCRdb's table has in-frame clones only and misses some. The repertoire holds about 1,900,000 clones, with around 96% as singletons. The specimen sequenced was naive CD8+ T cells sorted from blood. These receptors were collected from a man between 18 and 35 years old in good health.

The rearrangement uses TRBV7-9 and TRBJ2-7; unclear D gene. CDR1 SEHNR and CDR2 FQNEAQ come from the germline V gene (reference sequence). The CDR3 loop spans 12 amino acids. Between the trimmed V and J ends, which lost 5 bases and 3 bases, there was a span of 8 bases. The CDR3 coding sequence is TGTGCCAGCAGCAACCACTTCTACGAGCAGTACTTC. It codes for CASSNHFYEQYF.

The CDR3 spells CASSLDLQPQHF. The DNA for the CDR3 is TGTGCCAGCAGCTTAGATCTTCAGCCCCAGCATTTT. This rearrangement joins TRBV11-2 to TRBJ1-5; D is uncertain. V was cut by 0 bases and J by 6 bases, with 3 bases left in between. The CDR3 extends over 12 amino acids. CDR1 SGHAT and CDR2 FQNNGV come from the germline V gene.